The 26 T cell receptor beta chains below all came from one sample that was sequenced in a study of T cells in women clearing cervical HPV infection (dated by TCRdb to 2016 to 2019). The library was prepared using the immunoSEQ multiplex PCR assay. TCRdb took over this immuneACCESS table, retaining in-frame rearrangements with V and J assigned. Such tables are incomplete; in checked studies, under half of the missing clones stem from an unresolved V gene, and the remainder is unexplained. The sample's table covers 45,000 to 55,000 clones. The biggest ten clones account for more than 0.8% of the sample. The sequenced sample consisted of blood buffy coat. These receptors were collected from a woman aged 18 to 75 with a cervical HPV16 infection that either progressed to CIN3+ or cleared (not recorded which).

About this clone: The read terminates 3 residues before the CDR3 end, so the remaining end is supplied by the germline J gene. This chain links TRBV5-4 with TRBJ1-4; a weak D match, TRBD1 (5 bases). The V end lost 5 bases, the J end lost 8 bases, and 13 bases lay between the germline ends. Germline assignment: CDR1 SGHNT and CDR2 YYREEE (reference sequence). The CDR3 length is 13 residues. The covered CDR3 bases are TGTGCCAGCAGTGAGACGGGGGACGAAAAA. It yields the protein CASSETGDEK. The full CDR3 protein is CASSETGDEKLFF.

Points on this clone: The read terminates 3 residues before the CDR3 end, so the remaining end is supplied by the germline J gene. The V and J genes are TRBV6-2 or TRBV6-3 and TRBJ2-3, with D perhaps matching TRBD1 (5 bases). The CDR3 is 16 residues long. Germline CDR1 and CDR2: MNHEY and SVGEGT. The CDR3 bases that were read are TGTGCCAGCAGTGACGGTCAAGGGGCTGGCAATCAGCCG. Protein product: CASSDGQGAGNQP. The CDR3 as a whole reads CASSDGQGAGNQPQYF.

With regard to this clone: The CDR3 extends 3 residues past the end of the read, so its final part is completed from the germline J gene. The chain joins TRBV20-1 to TRBJ2-7, with TRBD2 identical over 8 bases. The V gene's germline CDR1 is DFQATT and CDR2 SNEGSKA (reference sequence). The CDR3 contains 18 residues. The V segment lost 5 bases and the J segment 3 bases; nucleotides outside the gene matches: 21. CDR3 residues: CSALPLVTGGPVIYEQYF. CDR3 DNA (partial): TGCAGTGCTCTCCCTCTAGTAACGGGGGGGCCCGTGATCTACGAG.

To note about this clone: The read ends 3 residues before the CDR3 terminus; that terminus is restored from the germline J gene. Other DNA sequences in the sample encode the same CDR3. The V call is TRBV18, the J call TRBJ2-2, with a possible D match to TRBD1 (6 bases). Per the germline V gene, CDR1 is KGHSH and CDR2 is LQKENI. The CDR3 has 16 amino acids. Deletions cut 10 bases from V and 0 bases from J, with 18 bases between. This CDR3 is CATTTGQPTNTGELFF. The DNA read from the CDR3 is TGTGCCACAACAACAGGACAGCCTACGAACACCGGGGAG. Full variable domain (rest looked up from reference TRBV18 and TRBJ2-2): NAGVMQNPRHLVRRRGQEARLRCSPMKGHSHVYWYRQLPEEGLKFMVYLQKENIIDESGMPKERFSAEFPKEGPSILRIQQVVRGDSAAYFCATTTGQPTNTGELFFGEGSRLTVL.

Of note for this clone: The read finishes 3 residues shy of the CDR3 end, and the germline J gene is used to complete it. The V gene is TRBV20-1, the J gene TRBJ2-2, with 7 bases matching TRBD1. CDR3 length: 14 amino acids. V was pared by 3 bases and J by 5 bases, with 6 bases of the junction left unmatched. Per the germline V gene, CDR1 is DFQATT and CDR2 is SNEGSKA (reference sequence). CDR3 bases read: TGCAGTGCTAGTGACTACAGGGGAACCGGGGAG. Its protein is CSASDYRGTGE. The full CDR3 is CSASDYRGTGELFF.

As concerns this clone: The read stops 3 residues short of the end of the CDR3; the missing end is completed from the germline J gene. This sequence joins TRBV19 and TRBJ1-2, with D perhaps TRBD1 (6 bases). This CDR3 has 15 amino acids. Germline values: CDR1 LNHDA, CDR2 SQIVND (reference sequence). The CDR3 loop reads CASSRDTVSTYDYTF. The sequenced part of the CDR3 DNA is TGTGCCAGTAGCCGGGACACGGTGTCGACCTACGAC.

Remarks on this clone: The read halts 3 residues ahead of the CDR3 end, with the missing end drawn from the germline J gene. The chain links TRBV2 to TRBJ2-2; D may be TRBD1 (5 bases). The CDR3 loop spans 14 amino acids. The V gene lost 2 bases and the J gene lost 4 bases, with 8 bases spanning the gap. Germline V lookup: CDR1 SNHLY, CDR2 FYNNEI. The DNA read from the CDR3 is TGTGCCAGCAGTGAAATAGGGGCCACCGGGGAG. Encoded protein: CASSEIGATGE. The whole CDR3 sequence is CASSEIGATGELFF.

In the case of this clone: The CDR3 end lies 3 residues beyond the end of the read and is filled in from the germline J gene. The chain carries TRBV5-1 and TRBJ2-7; TRBD2 is a possible D gene (7 bases). This CDR3 has 15 amino acids. Trimming removed 3 bases from V and 2 bases from J, with 15 bases in between. Germline V CDR1 and CDR2: SGHRS, YFSETQ. CDR3 bases read: TGCGCCAGCAGCTACATCCCGGGGGGCACCTACGAG. Its translation is CASSYIPGGTYE. The whole CDR3 sequence is CASSYIPGGTYEQYF.

With regard to this clone: The read halts 3 residues ahead of the CDR3 end, with the missing end drawn from the germline J gene. The chain links TRBV19 to TRBJ2-5, with 8 bases fitting TRBD2. CDR1 LNHDA and CDR2 SQIVND come from the germline V gene (reference sequence). J gave up 4 bases and V 3 bases, and 10 bases lay outside the gene matches. This CDR3 is built from 16 residues. The CDR3: CASSMAGTRVGETQYF. The covered CDR3 bases are TGTGCCAGTAGTATGGCCGGGACTAGAGTAGGAGAGACC.

Worth noting for this clone: The CDR3 extends 3 residues past the end of the read, so its final part is completed from the germline J gene. The chain links TRBV20-1 to TRBJ2-1; 9 positions match TRBD2. Germline CDR1 reads DFQATT; CDR2 reads SNEGSKA (reference sequence). J was trimmed by 4 bases and V by 6 bases; bases with no gene match: 7. There are 14 residues in the CDR3. The CDR3 spells CSAHLAGLYNEQFF. The CDR3 bases that were read are TGCAGTGCGCATCTAGCGGGGCTATACAATGAG.

Concerning this clone: The CDR3 end falls 3 residues outside the read, so it is completed with the germline J gene. This chain joins TRBV5-1 and TRBJ2-2; 9 nucleotides match TRBD1. The CDR3 has 17 residues. Looked up from germline, CDR1 is SGHRS and CDR2 is YFSETQ. The CDR3 sequence is CASSPGDRDWVKSPLFF. The sequenced CDR3 bases are TGCGCCAGCAGCCCGGGGGACAGGGATTGGGTCAAATCACCG. Based on the CDR3 plus reference TRBV5-1 and TRBJ2-2, the full variable domain is KAGVTQTPRYLIKTRGQQVTLSCSPISGHRSVSWYQQTPGQGLQFLFEYFSETQRNKGNFPGRFSGRQFSNSRSEMNVSTLELGDSALYLCASSPGDRDWVKSPLFFGEGSRLTVL.

A note on this clone: Read coverage stops 3 residues before the CDR3 terminus; the germline J gene supplies the remainder. The V gene is TRBV28, the J gene TRBJ2-7; 7 bases line up with TRBD1. J gave up 6 bases and V 3 bases, and 11 bases lay outside the gene matches. This CDR3 contains 15 residues. Germline loops: CDR1 MDHEN, CDR2 SYDVKM. The CDR3 bases that were read are TGTGCCAGCAGTTTCCCCCTCCCGACAGGGTTCGAG. Its translation: CASSFPLPTGFE. The CDR3, in full, reads CASSFPLPTGFEQYF.

Comment on this clone: Read data end 3 residues before the CDR3 end; the end is taken from the germline J gene. The chain links TRBV20-1 to TRBJ2-3, with 9 bases matching TRBD2. The CDR3 sequence is 16 residues long. Germline loops: CDR1 DFQATT, CDR2 SNEGSKA (reference sequence). V was pared by 2 bases and J by 2 bases, with 8 bases of the junction left unmatched. CDR3 protein: CSARLAGPGVTDTQYF. The sequenced CDR3 bases are TGCAGTGCTAGACTAGCGGGGCCCGGGGTCACAGATACG.

As regards this clone: The sequence runs out 3 residues before the end of the CDR3; the remainder is reconstructed from the germline J gene. The chain uses TRBV11-2 and TRBJ1-4; tentative D call: TRBD1 (6 bases). The length of the CDR3 is 15 residues. Trimming took 8 bases from V and 2 from J, leaving 15 bases between them. Germline V CDR1 and CDR2: SGHAT, FQNNGV. Partial CDR3 DNA: TGTGCCAGCGGCCGTGGGGGCACCACTAATGAAAAA. It codes for CASGRGGTTNEK. The CDR3, in full, reads CASGRGGTTNEKLFF.

A note on this clone: The missing CDR3 end, 3 residues past where the read stops, is filled in from the germline J gene. The chain has TRBV10-2 and TRBJ2-1; D is perhaps TRBD2 (7 bases). V lost 6 bases to trimming and J lost 0 bases, with 18 bases between them. The CDR3 covers 17 residues. Per germline, CDR1 WSHSY and CDR2 SAAADI. CDR3 sequence reads: CASSWAGAGSSYNEQFF. CDR3 DNA, as far as it was read: TGCGCCAGCAGCTGGGCGGGGGCCGGAAGCTCCTACAATGAG.

Notes on this clone: A junction boundary mismatches the germline segment, possibly from a read error. At the DNA level, this CDR3 is encoded by other sequences in the same sample as well. CDR3 sequence: CASRFRYGDGYTF. Partial CDR3 DNA: TGTGCCAGCAGGTTCCGATACGGGGATGGA. The chain has TRBV2 and TRBJ1-2, with D unclear. The read terminates 3 residues before the CDR3 end, so the remaining end is supplied by the germline J gene. The CDR3 is made up of 13 amino acids. The germline CDR1 and CDR2 sequences are SNHLY and FYNNEI.

Notes on this clone: The CDR3 extends 3 residues past the end of the read, so its final part is completed from the germline J gene. The chain employs TRBV5-1 and TRBJ2-3; possible D gene TRBD2, 5 bases. V lost 2 bases to trimming and J lost 4 bases, with 11 bases between them. CDR3 size: 14 residues. Germline values: CDR1 SGHRS, CDR2 YFSETQ. This CDR3 is CASSLTPGSDTQYF. Incomplete CDR3 DNA: TGCGCCAGCAGCTTAACCCCGGGGTCAGATACG. Together with reference TRBV5-1 and TRBJ2-3, the CDR3 gives the full variable domain: KAGVTQTPRYLIKTRGQQVTLSCSPISGHRSVSWYQQTPGQGLQFLFEYFSETQRNKGNFPGRFSGRQFSNSRSEMNVSTLELGDSALYLCASSLTPGSDTQYFGPGTRLTVL.

Comment on this clone: The read is 3 residues too short to cover the CDR3 end, so that end is filled in from the germline J gene. The chain couples TRBV2 to TRBJ2-7, with 7 bases identical to TRBD2. Per the germline V gene, CDR1 is SNHLY and CDR2 is FYNNEI. CDR3 length equals 15 residues. The V and J ends lost 2 bases and 0 bases, in that order; junction bases with no gene match: 4. The CDR3 sequence is CASSEWKRGSYEQYF. The sequenced part of the CDR3 DNA is TGTGCCAGCAGTGAATGGAAGCGGGGCTCCTACGAG.

CDR3 loop: CASSIEGRSAYTF. The CDR3 bases that were read are TGTGCCAGTAGTATAGAGGGGCGGTCGGCC. The chain is built from TRBV19 and TRBJ1-2; possibly TRBD1 for D (5 bases). The read finishes 3 residues shy of the CDR3 end, and the germline J gene is used to complete it. This CDR3 has 13 residues. Looked up from germline, CDR1 is LNHDA and CDR2 is SQIVND (reference sequence). Full variable domain (rest looked up from reference TRBV19 and TRBJ1-2): DGGITQSPKYLFRKEGQNVTLSCEQNLNHDAMYWYRQDPGQGLRLIYYSQIVNDFQKGDIAEGYSVSREKKESFPLTVTSAQKNPTAFYLCASSIEGRSAYTFGSGTRLTVV.

About this clone itself: The DNA ends 3 residues before the CDR3 does, and the rest of the CDR3 is filled in from the germline J gene. This chain links TRBV12-3 or TRBV12-4 with TRBJ2-3, with D uncertain. The CDR3 has 13 amino acids. V lost 2 bases to trimming and J lost 7 bases, with 10 bases between them. The CDR3 sequence: CASSLPLSHTQYF. The CDR3 bases that were read are TGTGCCAGCAGTTTACCCCTAAGCCATACG.

For this clone: The read comes to an end 3 residues before the CDR3 does, leaving the germline J gene to fill in the end. This rearrangement joins TRBV20-1 to TRBJ2-2; 13 bases line up with TRBD2. The J segment lost 0 bases and the V segment lost 4 bases, leaving 8 bases of the junction unmatched. Germline V CDR1 and CDR2: DFQATT, SNEGSKA (reference sequence). The CDR3 spans 18 residues. The CDR3 DNA, read in part, is TGCAGTGCTATAAGACTAGCGGGGGGATTCGCGAACACCGGGGAG. Its protein product is CSAIRLAGGFANTGE. The entire CDR3 sequence reads CSAIRLAGGFANTGELFF.

A word on this clone: The read terminates 3 residues before the CDR3 end, so the remaining end is supplied by the germline J gene. This chain connects TRBV6-1 to TRBJ2-3; TRBD2 matches at 8 bases. Germline CDR1 reads MNHNS; CDR2 reads SASEGT. The CDR3 totals 15 residues. V lost 0 bases to trimming and J lost 1 base; unmatched junction nucleotides: 0. This CDR3 reads CASSEAAGGTDTQYF. Partial CDR3 DNA: TGTGCCAGCAGTGAAGCAGCGGGGGGCACAGATACG.

Comments on this clone: Sequencing ends 3 residues short of the CDR3 end; the germline J gene provides the rest. The chain links TRBV20-1 to TRBJ1-1, with a possible D match to TRBD1 (6 bases). This CDR3 is built from 12 residues. The ends were cut back, 4 bases at V and 1 base at J, with 7 bases in the middle. Per the germline V gene, CDR1 is DFQATT and CDR2 is SNEGSKA (reference sequence). CDR3 DNA, as far as it was read: TGCAGTGCTACGGGACAGAACACTGAA. It is translated as CSATGQNTE. The CDR3 reads in full as CSATGQNTEAFF.

Concerning this clone itself: Sequencing ends 3 residues short of the CDR3 end; the germline J gene provides the rest. This chain links TRBV30 with TRBJ1-2, with D perhaps matching TRBD1 (5 bases). CDR1 and CDR2 from the germline V gene are GTSNPN and SVGIG (reference sequence). The CDR3 contains 13 residues. V dropped 2 bases and J dropped 1 base, with 8 bases sitting between them. The sequenced part of the CDR3 DNA is TGTGCCTGGAGTCCGGGGGATAACTATGGC. Protein: CAWSPGDNYG. In full, the CDR3 is CAWSPGDNYGYTF.

As for this clone: With the read ending 3 residues before the CDR3 end, the germline J gene is used to fill in that end. Other DNA sequences in the same sample also yield this CDR3. The chain has TRBV20-1 and TRBJ1-3; D remains ambiguous. The V gene lost 3 bases and the J gene lost 0 bases, with 6 bases spanning the gap. This CDR3 comprises 13 residues. Germline V gene sequence: CDR1 DFQATT, CDR2 SNEGSKA (reference sequence). CDR3 in amino acids: CSASSISGNTIYF. The CDR3 DNA, read in part, is TGCAGTGCTAGTAGCATCTCTGGAAACACC.

A word on this clone: The read is 3 residues too short to cover the CDR3 end, so that end is filled in from the germline J gene. The genes are TRBV2 and TRBJ2-5; 7 nucleotides line up with TRBD1. The CDR3 is made up of 16 amino acids. Germline values: CDR1 SNHLY, CDR2 FYNNEI. Trimming took 4 bases from V and 0 from J; bases not matched to a gene: 8. This CDR3 reads CASSAPRTGYQETQYF. CDR3 DNA, as far as it was read: TGTGCCAGCAGTGCCCCCAGGACAGGCTACCAAGAGACC. Looking up the rest from reference TRBV2 and TRBJ2-5 gives the full variable domain: EPEVTQTPSHQVTQMGQEVILRCVPISNHLYFYWYRQILGQKVEFLVSFYNNEISEKSEIFDDQFSVERPDGSNFTLKIRSTKLEDSAMYFCASSAPRTGYQETQYFGPGTRLLVL.